This is a list of T cell receptor beta chains from one sample in a study of T cells in Graves' hyperthyroidism and ophthalmopathy. A single record per CDR3 protein comes from TCRdb applying MiXCR to the multiplex PCR reads. The table lists hundreds of thousands of distinct CDR3 sequences, over 35% of them singletons. The specimen sequenced was blood. Source of these receptors: a man between 18 and 29 years old with Graves' hyperthyroidism. The CDR3 runs from the conserved cysteine through the conserved F or W. D genes are given only for firm matches. Clone size is given for some rows only: seen once, a few or many times, or a class if the clone is expanded.

v_gene: TRBV10-3
d_gene: NA
j_gene: TRBJ2-3
abundance: NA
CDR3aa: CAISESGADTQYF
CDR3nt: TGTGCCATCAGTGAGTCTGGGGCCGATACGCAGTATTTT

v_gene: TRBV6-5
d_gene: NA
j_gene: TRBJ1-2
abundance: many
CDR3aa: CARSRDPNYGYTF
CDR3nt: TGTGCCCGCAGCCGGGATCCAAACTATGGCTACACCTTC

v_gene: TRBV7-8
d_gene: NA
j_gene: TRBJ2-5
abundance: many
CDR3aa: CASAGPETQYF
CDR3nt: TGTGCCTCAGCCGGTCCGGAGACCCAGTACTTC

v_gene: TRBV4-2
d_gene: NA
j_gene: TRBJ2-7
abundance: many
CDR3aa: CASTSTGTGYEQYF
CDR3nt: TGTGCCAGCACCTCCACGGGGACGGGGTACGAGCAGTACTTC

v_gene: TRBV11-2
d_gene: NA
j_gene: TRBJ2-7
abundance: NA
CDR3aa: CASSSRDVEYF
CDR3nt: TGTGCCAGCAGCTCGCGGGACGTTGAGTACTTC

v_gene: TRBV5-4
d_gene: NA
j_gene: TRBJ2-5
abundance: once
CDR3aa: CASSGGQQQTQYF
CDR3nt: TGTGCCAGCAGCGGCGGACAGCAACAGACCCAGTACTTC

v_gene: TRBV2
d_gene: NA
j_gene: TRBJ2-5
abundance: NA
CDR3aa: CAASVPGSREETQYF
CDR3nt: TGTGCCGCCAGTGTCCCGGGGTCTCGGGAGGAGACCCAGTACTTC

v_gene: TRBV5-1
d_gene: NA
j_gene: TRBJ1-5
abundance: NA
CDR3aa: CASSSLQLGVYNQPQHF
CDR3nt: TGCGCCAGCAGCTCATTGCAATTGGGGGTCTATAATCAGCCCCAGCATTTT

v_gene: TRBV6-1
d_gene: NA
j_gene: TRBJ1-1
abundance: few
CDR3aa: CASSPAWAEAEAFF
CDR3nt: TGTGCCAGCAGTCCAGCATGGGCAGAGGCTGAAGCTTTCTTT

v_gene: TRBV6-5
d_gene: NA
j_gene: TRBJ1-2
abundance: few
CDR3aa: CASSSYHGYGYTF
CDR3nt: TGTGCCAGCAGTTCCTATCACGGCTATGGCTACACCTTC

v_gene: TRBV10-3
d_gene: NA
j_gene: TRBJ2-7
abundance: many
CDR3aa: CASWGGQNSYEQYF
CDR3nt: TGTGCCTCGTGGGGGGGACAGAACTCCTACGAGCAGTACTTC

v_gene: TRBV14
d_gene: TRBD1
j_gene: TRBJ2-7
abundance: NA
CDR3aa: CASSPIRGLDAYEQYF
CDR3nt: TGTGCCAGCAGCCCCATCAGGGGGCTAGACGCCTACGAGCAGTACTTC

v_gene: TRBV12-3/TRBV12-4
d_gene: TRBD1
j_gene: TRBJ2-2
abundance: few
CDR3aa: CASSSDRVLTGELFF
CDR3nt: TGTGCCAGCAGCTCCGACAGGGTGCTCACCGGGGAGCTGTTTTTT

v_gene: TRBV7-8
d_gene: TRBD2
j_gene: TRBJ2-2
abundance: NA
CDR3aa: CASSTRLAGGTGELFF
CDR3nt: TGTGCCAGCAGCACCCGACTAGCGGGAGGGACCGGGGAGCTGTTTTTT

v_gene: TRBV19
d_gene: TRBD1
j_gene: TRBJ1-6
abundance: many
CDR3aa: CATGTGASSPLHF
CDR3nt: TGTGCCACCGGGACAGGGGCAAGTTCACCCCTCCACTTT